One T cell receptor (beta chain) is described in this entry. The data originate from a study of beta chain features in type 1 diabetes. CDR3 length: 15 amino acids. Germline V CDR1 and CDR2: LGHNA, YNFKEQ. V was cut by 3 bases and J by 4 bases, with 16 bases left in between. The study reverse transcribed the entire isolated RNA, so it sequenced expressed TCRB transcripts. Repertoires were generated with immunoSEQ multiplex PCR, while TCRdb's copy carries only in-frame clones and drops some. The sample lists nearly 350,000 clones; around 8% were seen once. The chain couples TRBV4-2 to TRBJ2-7, with D maybe TRBD1 (6 bases). The receptor was derived from a woman aged 18 to 35 in good health. The sequenced sample consisted of central memory CD4+ T cells from blood. The DNA of the CDR3 is TGTGCCAGCAGCCACCAAGCGACAGGCGGATACGAGCAGTACTTC. Protein: CASSHQATGGYEQYF.